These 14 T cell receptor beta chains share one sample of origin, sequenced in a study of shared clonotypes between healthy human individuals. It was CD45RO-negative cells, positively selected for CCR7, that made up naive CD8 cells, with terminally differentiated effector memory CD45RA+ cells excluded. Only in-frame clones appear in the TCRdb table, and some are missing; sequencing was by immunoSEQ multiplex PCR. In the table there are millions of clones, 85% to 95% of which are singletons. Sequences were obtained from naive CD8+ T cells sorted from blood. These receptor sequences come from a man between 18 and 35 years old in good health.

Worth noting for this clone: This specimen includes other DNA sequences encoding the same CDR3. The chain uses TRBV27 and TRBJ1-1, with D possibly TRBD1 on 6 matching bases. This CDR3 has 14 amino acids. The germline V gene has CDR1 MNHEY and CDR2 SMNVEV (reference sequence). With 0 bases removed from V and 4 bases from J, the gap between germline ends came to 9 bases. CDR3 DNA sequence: TGTGCCAGCAGTTTATCCCAGGGGATCACTGAAGCTTTCTTT. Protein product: CASSLSQGITEAFF.

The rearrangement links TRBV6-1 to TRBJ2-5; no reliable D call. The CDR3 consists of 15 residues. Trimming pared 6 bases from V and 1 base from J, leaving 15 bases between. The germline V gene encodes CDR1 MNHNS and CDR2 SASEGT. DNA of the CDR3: TGTGCCAGCAGATCTGGTCCGGGCGGCCAAGAGACCCAGTACTTC. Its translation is CASRSGPGGQETQYF.

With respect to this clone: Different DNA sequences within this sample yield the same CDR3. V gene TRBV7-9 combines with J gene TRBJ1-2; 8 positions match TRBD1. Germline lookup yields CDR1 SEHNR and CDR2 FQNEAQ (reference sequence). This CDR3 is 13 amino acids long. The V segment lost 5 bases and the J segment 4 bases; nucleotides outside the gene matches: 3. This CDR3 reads CASSGQGFYGYTF. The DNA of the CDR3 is TGTGCCAGCAGCGGACAGGGATTCTATGGCTACACCTTC.

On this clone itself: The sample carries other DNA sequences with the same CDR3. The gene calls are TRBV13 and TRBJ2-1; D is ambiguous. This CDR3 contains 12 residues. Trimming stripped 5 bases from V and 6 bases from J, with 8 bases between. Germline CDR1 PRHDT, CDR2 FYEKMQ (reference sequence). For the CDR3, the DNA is TGTGCCAGCAGCCCCTCGGGCAATGAGCAGTTCTTC. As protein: CASSPSGNEQFF.

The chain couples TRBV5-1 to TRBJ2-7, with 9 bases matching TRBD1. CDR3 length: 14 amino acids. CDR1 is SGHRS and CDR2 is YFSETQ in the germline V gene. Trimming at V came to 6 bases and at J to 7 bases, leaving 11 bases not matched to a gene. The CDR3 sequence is CASTWGQGAWEQYF. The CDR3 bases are TGCGCCAGCACCTGGGGACAGGGCGCTTGGGAGCAGTACTTC. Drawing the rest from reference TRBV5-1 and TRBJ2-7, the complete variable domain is KAGVTQTPRYLIKTRGQQVTLSCSPISGHRSVSWYQQTPGQGLQFLFEYFSETQRNKGNFPGRFSGRQFSNSRSEMNVSTLELGDSALYLCASTWGQGAWEQYFGPGTRLTVT.

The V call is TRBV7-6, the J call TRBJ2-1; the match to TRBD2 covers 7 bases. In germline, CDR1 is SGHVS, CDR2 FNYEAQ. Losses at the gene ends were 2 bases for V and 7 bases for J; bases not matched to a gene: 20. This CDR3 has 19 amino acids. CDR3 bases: TGTGCCAGCAGCTTAAATGTAGGCCTTCCAAGCGGGAAAGGTAATGAGCAGTTCTTC. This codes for CASSLNVGLPSGKGNEQFF.

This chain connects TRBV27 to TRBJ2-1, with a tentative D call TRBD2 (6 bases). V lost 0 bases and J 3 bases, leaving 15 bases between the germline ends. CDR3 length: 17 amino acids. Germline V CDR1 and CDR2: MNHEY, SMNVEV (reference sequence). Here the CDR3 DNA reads TGTGCCAGCAGTTTATCGATAGGGGACTTCTTCTACAATGAGCAGTTCTTC. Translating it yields CASSLSIGDFFYNEQFF.

The CDR3 coding sequence is TGTGCCAGTAGTATTGGTTCGGCTAATGAAAAACTGTTTTTT. Translation gives CASSIGSANEKLFF. The chain employs TRBV19 and TRBJ1-4, with D hard to call. There are 14 residues in the CDR3. V gave up 3 bases and J gave up 3 bases, with 8 bases separating them. CDR1 and CDR2 (germline): LNHDA, SQIVND (reference sequence).

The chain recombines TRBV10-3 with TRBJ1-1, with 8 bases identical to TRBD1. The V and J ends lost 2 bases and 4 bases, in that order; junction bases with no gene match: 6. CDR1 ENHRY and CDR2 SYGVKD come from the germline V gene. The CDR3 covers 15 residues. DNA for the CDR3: TGTGCCATCAGTGAGGCAGGGGGCGCGCCCACTGAAGCTTTCTTT. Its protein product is CAISEAGGAPTEAFF.

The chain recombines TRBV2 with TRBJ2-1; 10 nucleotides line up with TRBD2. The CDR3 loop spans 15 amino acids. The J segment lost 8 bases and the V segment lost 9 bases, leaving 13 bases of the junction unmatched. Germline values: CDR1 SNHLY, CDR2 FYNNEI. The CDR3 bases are TGTGCCAGTTCAAAGCGGGGGGGCCTTATCGATGAGCAGTTCTTC. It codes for CASSKRGGLIDEQFF.

CDR3 in DNA: TGTGCCAGCAGCCCCCTACGGACAGGGGATGGGGGCTACACCTTC. Protein: CASSPLRTGDGGYTF. This chain joins TRBV9 and TRBJ1-2; TRBD1 matches at 9 bases. The V and J ends lost 4 bases and 8 bases, in that order; junction bases with no gene match: 12. The CDR3 runs 15 residues. The germline V gene encodes CDR1 SGDLS and CDR2 YYNGEE.

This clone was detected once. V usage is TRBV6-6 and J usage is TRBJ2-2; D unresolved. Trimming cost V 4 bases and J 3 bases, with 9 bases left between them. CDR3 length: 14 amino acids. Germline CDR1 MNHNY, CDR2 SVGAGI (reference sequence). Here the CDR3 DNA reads TGTGCCAGCAGTTCGGAGTATTACACCGGGGAGCTGTTTTTT. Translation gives CASSSEYYTGELFF.

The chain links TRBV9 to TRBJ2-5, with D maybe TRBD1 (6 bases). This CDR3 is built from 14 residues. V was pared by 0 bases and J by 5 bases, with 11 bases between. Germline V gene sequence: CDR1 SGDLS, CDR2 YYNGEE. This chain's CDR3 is CASSVGGTSETQYF. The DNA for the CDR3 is TGTGCCAGCAGCGTAGGAGGGACATCGGAGACCCAGTACTTC.

The CDR3 DNA sequence: TGCGCCAGCAGCCCGGGTGTGTCGGGATCGGACAGCCTTGTTTATGGCTACACCTTC. Its protein product is CASSPGVSGSDSLVYGYTF. The chain has TRBV5-1 and TRBJ1-2, with a weak D call TRBD1 (6 bases). V lost 4 bases, J lost 5 bases, and 30 bases lay in between. CDR1 is SGHRS and CDR2 is YFSETQ in the germline V gene. The CDR3 contains 19 residues.